The clone carrying this T cell receptor beta chain was picked up a small number of times. The antigen is unknown. Amplified TCR beta CDR3 regions derived from RNA transcripts. A set of HTBI primers served as the primers for a first-round RT-PCR of the TCR CDR3. Using its own MiXCR run on the multiplex PCR reads, TCRdb lists one record per CDR3 protein. The sample includes some 600,000 distinct CDR3 sequences, roughly 46% of them seen just once. The authors deemed Graves' hyperthyroidism stable absent ophthalmopathy progression within 18 months. The data were taken from a study of T cells in Graves' hyperthyroidism and ophthalmopathy. General study points: The model's output predicted ophthalmopathy at a median of roughly 6.9 months prior to onset.

Germline CDR1 reads SQVTM; CDR2 reads ANQGSEA. This CDR3 contains 12 residues. V was trimmed by 6 bases and J by 3 bases, leaving 11 bases between them. V usage is TRBV29-1 and J usage is TRBJ1-1; D is unclear. This clonotype originated in a woman in her late teens or twenties with Graves' hyperthyroidism. Sequencing was carried out using peripheral blood or thyroid tissue (not recorded which). CDR3 loop: CSVGDRDTEAFF. In DNA form, the CDR3 reads TGCAGCGTCGGAGATAGGGACACTGAAGCTTTCTTT.